A selection of T cell receptor beta chains follows, all from one sample in a study of vaccination and CD4 T cells after COVID-19. MiXCR, run by TCRdb on the PCR reads, gives a single entry per CDR3 protein. The table has about 10,000 distinct CDR3 sequences, 35% to 50% seen once; the top ten hold 30% to 40%. Their target antigens are unknown. Source material: CD4+ T cells from blood, cultured in vitro. These receptors were obtained from a human donor who had recovered from COVID-19. CDR3s include the opening cysteine and the closing phenylalanine or tryptophan. A D gene is named only where the DNA matches it firmly. Clone size is not always given. Where it is, it says once, few, many or a class for expanded clones.

>TRBV5-1|TRBD2|NA|TRBJ2-7
CASSYVPGLAGGPKNYEQYF
TGCGCCAGCAGCTATGTACCGGGACTAGCGGGGGGTCCTAAAAATTACGAGCAGTACTTC
>TRBV20-1|NA|NA|TRBJ1-1
CSASRSMNTEAFF
TGCAGTGCTAGCAGATCCATGAACACTGAAGCTTTCTTT
>TRBV30|NA|few|TRBJ2-4
CAWSTGSNIQYF
TGTGCCTGGAGTACGGGGTCAAACATTCAGTACTTC
>TRBV5-6|TRBD1|NA|TRBJ1-5
CASSFTGALGNQPQHF
TGTGCCAGCAGCTTTACAGGGGCGTTGGGCAATCAGCCCCAGCATTTT
>TRBV5-6|NA|NA|TRBJ1-4
CASSPSPATNEKLFF
TGTGCCAGCAGCCCCTCGCCAGCAACTAATGAAAAACTGTTTTTT
>TRBV20-1|NA|NA|TRBJ1-5
CSARDRARSNQPQHF
TGCAGTGCTAGAGATAGGGCCAGGAGCAATCAGCCCCAGCATTTT
>TRBV4-2|TRBD2|NA|TRBJ2-1
CASSQFTGTSGSGDHNEQFF
TGTGCCAGCAGCCAGTTTACCGGGACTAGCGGGTCCGGGGACCACAATGAGCAGTTCTTC
>TRBV12-3/TRBV12-4|NA|few|TRBJ1-6
CASSFGAENSPLHF
TGTGCCAGCAGTTTTGGGGCAGAGAATTCACCCCTCCACTTT
>TRBV4-1|NA|NA|TRBJ1-2
CASSQARTLYGYTF
TGCGCCAGCAGCCAAGCGCGGACTTTGTATGGCTACACCTTC
>TRBV20-1|NA|few|TRBJ2-7
CSARKGYSYEQYF
TGCAGTGCTAGAAAAGGCTACTCCTACGAGCAGTACTTC
>TRBV19|NA|few|TRBJ1-1
CASSARQAGAKAAEAFF
TGTGCCAGTAGTGCCAGACAGGCAGGAGCCAAAGCTGCTGAAGCTTTCTTT
>TRBV9|NA|NA|TRBJ2-2
CASSVGGGMNTGELFF
TGTGCCAGCAGCGTAGGAGGCGGAATGAACACCGGGGAGCTGTTTTTT
>TRBV18|NA|once|TRBJ2-3
CASSPDTDTQYF
TGTGCCAGCTCACCCGACACAGATACGCAGTATTTT
>TRBV12-3/TRBV12-4|NA|NA|TRBJ2-7
CASSTRGSYEQYF
TGTGCCAGCAGCACCCGTGGGTCCTACGAGCAGTACTTC
>TRBV2|NA|NA|TRBJ2-2
CASSGFSGELFF
TGTGCCAGCAGTGGGTTCTCCGGGGAGCTGTTTTTT
>TRBV4-3|NA|NA|TRBJ1-5
CASSQDRGGSQPQHF
TGCGCCAGCAGCCAAGATAGGGGAGGGAGTCAGCCCCAGCATTTT
>TRBV24-1|NA|few|TRBJ2-1
CATSDSPRGRTIEQFF
TGTGCCACCAGTGACTCCCCCAGGGGCCGGACTATTGAGCAGTTCTTC